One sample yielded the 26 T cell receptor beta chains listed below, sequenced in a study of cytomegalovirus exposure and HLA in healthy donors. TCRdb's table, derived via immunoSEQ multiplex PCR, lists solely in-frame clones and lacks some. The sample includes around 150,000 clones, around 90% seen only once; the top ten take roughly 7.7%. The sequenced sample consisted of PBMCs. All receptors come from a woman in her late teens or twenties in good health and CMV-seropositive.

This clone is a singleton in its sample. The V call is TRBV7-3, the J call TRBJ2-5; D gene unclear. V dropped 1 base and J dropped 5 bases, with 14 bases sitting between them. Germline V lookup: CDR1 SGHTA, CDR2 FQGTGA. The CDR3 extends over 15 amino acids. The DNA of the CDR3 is TGTGCCAGCAGCTTAAGGCCCACCGTTTTGGAGACCCAGTACTTC. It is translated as CASSLRPTVLETQYF.

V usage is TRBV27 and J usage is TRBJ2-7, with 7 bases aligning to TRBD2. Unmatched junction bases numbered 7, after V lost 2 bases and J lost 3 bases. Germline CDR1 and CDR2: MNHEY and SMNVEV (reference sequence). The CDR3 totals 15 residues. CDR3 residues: CASSLRLAAVYEQYF. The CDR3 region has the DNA TGTGCCAGCAGTTTAAGGCTAGCGGCAGTCTACGAGCAGTACTTC.

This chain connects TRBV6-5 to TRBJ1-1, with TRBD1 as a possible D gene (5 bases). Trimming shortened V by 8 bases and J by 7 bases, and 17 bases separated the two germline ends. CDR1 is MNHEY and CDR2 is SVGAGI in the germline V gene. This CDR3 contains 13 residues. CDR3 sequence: CASEARHGGEAFF. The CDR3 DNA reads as TGTGCCAGCGAGGCGAGACACGGGGGTGAAGCTTTCTTT.

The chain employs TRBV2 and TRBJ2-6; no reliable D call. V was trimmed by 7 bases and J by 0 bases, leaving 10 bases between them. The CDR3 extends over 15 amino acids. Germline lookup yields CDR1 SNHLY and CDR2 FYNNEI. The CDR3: CASKVSTSGANVLTF. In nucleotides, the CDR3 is TGTGCCAGCAAAGTTAGCACCTCTGGGGCCAACGTCCTGACTTTC.

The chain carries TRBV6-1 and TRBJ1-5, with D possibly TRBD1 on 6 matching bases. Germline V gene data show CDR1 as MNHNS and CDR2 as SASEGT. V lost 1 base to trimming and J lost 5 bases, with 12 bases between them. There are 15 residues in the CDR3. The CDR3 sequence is CASSEGGQGHQPQHF. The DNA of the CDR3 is TGTGCCAGCAGTGAAGGGGGGCAGGGACATCAGCCCCAGCATTTT.

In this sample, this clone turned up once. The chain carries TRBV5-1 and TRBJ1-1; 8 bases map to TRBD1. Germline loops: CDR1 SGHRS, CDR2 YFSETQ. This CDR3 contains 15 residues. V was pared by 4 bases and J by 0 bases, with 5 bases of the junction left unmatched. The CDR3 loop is CASSEGQAMNTEAFF. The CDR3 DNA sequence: TGCGCCAGCAGCGAGGGACAGGCGATGAACACTGAAGCTTTCTTT.

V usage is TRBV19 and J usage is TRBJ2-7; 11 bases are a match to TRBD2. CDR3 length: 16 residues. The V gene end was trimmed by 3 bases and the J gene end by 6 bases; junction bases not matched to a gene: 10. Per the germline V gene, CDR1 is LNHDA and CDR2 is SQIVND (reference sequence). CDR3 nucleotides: TGTGCCAGTAGTATGCTAGCGGGGGGACCAACGACCGAGCAGTACTTC. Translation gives CASSMLAGGPTTEQYF.

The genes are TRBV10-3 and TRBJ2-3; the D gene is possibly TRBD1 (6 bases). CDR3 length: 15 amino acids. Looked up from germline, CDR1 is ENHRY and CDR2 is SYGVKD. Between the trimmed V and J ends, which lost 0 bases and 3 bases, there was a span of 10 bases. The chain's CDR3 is CAISESYRDTDTQYF. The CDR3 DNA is TGTGCCATCAGTGAGTCTTACAGGGATACAGATACGCAGTATTTT.

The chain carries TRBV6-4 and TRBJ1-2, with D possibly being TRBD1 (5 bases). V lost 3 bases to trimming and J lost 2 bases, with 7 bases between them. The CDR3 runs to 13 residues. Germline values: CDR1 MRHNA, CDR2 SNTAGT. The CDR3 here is CASSEQGNYGYTF. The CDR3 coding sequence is TGTGCCAGCAGTGAGCAGGGCAACTATGGCTACACCTTC.

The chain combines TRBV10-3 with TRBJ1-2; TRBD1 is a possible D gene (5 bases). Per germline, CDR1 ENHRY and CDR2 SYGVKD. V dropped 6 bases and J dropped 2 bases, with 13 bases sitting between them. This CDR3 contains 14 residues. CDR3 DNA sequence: TGTGCCATCAGCCTACAGGAAGCGAACTATGGCTACACCTTC. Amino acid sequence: CAISLQEANYGYTF.

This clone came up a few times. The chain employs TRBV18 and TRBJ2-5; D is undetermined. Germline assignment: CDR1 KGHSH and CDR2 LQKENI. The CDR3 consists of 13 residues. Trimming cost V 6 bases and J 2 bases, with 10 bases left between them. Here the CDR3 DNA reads TGTGCCAGCTCCTCCGCGCTTCAAGAGACCCAGTACTTC. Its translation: CASSSALQETQYF.

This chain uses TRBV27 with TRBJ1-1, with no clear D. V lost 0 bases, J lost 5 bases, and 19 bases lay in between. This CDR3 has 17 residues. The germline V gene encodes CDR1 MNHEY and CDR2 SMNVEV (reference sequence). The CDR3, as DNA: TGTGCCAGCAGTTTATCGATAAGTTGGGCCGGAGGGACTGAAGCTTTCTTT. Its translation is CASSLSISWAGGTEAFF.

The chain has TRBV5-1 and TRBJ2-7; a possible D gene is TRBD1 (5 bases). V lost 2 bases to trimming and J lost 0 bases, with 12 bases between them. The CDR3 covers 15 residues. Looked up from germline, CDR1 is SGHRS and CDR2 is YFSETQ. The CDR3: CASSLGQGRSYEQYF. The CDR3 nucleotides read TGCGCCAGCAGCTTAGGCCAGGGTCGCTCCTACGAGCAGTACTTC.

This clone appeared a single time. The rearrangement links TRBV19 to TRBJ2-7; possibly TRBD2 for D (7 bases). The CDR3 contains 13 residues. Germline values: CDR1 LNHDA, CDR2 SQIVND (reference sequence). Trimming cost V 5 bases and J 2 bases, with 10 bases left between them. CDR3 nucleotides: TGTGCCAGTAGTGGGGGGGGCGCCTACGAGCAGTACTTC. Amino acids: CASSGGGAYEQYF.

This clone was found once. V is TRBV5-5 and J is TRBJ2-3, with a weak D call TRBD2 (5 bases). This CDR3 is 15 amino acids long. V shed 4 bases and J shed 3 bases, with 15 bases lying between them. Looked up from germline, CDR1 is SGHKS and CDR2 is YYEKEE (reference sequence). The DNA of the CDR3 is TGTGCCAGCAGCCCATTTCCTAGGGAGACAGATACGCAGTATTTT. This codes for CASSPFPRETDTQYF.

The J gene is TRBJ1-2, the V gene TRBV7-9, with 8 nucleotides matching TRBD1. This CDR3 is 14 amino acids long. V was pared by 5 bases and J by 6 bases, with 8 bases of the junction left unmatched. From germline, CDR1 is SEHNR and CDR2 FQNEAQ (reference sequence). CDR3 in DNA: TGTGCCAGCAGCCCAACAGGGGGTAGGGATGGCTACACCTTC. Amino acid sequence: CASSPTGGRDGYTF.

The CDR3, as DNA: TGTGCCACCAGCAGGGATGGACAGAGCAATCAGCCCCAGCATTTT. Its translation is CATSRDGQSNQPQHF. This chain connects TRBV15 to TRBJ1-5, with a possible D match to TRBD1 (6 bases). The CDR3 is 15 amino acids. The V and J ends lost 3 bases and 1 base respectively, with 10 bases between them. Germline V gives CDR1 LNHNV, CDR2 YYDKDF (reference sequence).

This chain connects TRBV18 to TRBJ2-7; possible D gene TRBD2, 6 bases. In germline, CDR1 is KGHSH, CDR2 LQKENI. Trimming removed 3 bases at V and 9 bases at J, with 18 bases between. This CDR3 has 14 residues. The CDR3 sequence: CASSPGTEDVAQYF. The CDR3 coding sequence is TGTGCCAGCTCACCCGGGACTGAGGACGTCGCGCAGTACTTC.

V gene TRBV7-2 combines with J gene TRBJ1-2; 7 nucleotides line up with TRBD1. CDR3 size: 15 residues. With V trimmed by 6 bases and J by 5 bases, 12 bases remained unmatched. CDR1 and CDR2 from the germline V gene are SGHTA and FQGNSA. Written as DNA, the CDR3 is TGTGCCAGCAGTTCGACGGGGGACAGATTATATGGCTACACCTTC. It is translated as CASSSTGDRLYGYTF.

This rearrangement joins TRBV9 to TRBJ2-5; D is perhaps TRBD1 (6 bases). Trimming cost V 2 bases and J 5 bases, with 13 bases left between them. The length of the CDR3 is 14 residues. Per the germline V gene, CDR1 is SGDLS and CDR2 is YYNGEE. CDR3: CASSVGTLRETQYF. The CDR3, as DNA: TGTGCCAGCAGCGTCGGGACACTCAGGGAGACCCAGTACTTC.

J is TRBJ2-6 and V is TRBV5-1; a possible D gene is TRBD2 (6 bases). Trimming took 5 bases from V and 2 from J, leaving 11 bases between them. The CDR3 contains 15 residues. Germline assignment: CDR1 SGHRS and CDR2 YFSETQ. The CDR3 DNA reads TGCGCCAGCAGGCGGAGGGCAGCTGGGGCCAACGTCCTGACTTTC. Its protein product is CASRRRAAGANVLTF.

In nucleotides, the CDR3 is TGTGCCAGTAGGATACAGGGAAGGGAGGGCTACGAGCAGTACTTC. Encoded protein: CASRIQGREGYEQYF. The J gene is TRBJ2-7, the V gene TRBV19; D might be TRBD2 (7 bases). The germline gives CDR1 LNHDA, CDR2 SQIVND (reference sequence). This CDR3 spans 15 amino acids. Trimming took 6 bases from V and 3 from J, leaving 18 bases between them. The whole variable domain, remainder taken from reference TRBV19 and TRBJ2-7, is DGGITQSPKYLFRKEGQNVTLSCEQNLNHDAMYWYRQDPGQGLRLIYYSQIVNDFQKGDIAEGYSVSREKKESFPLTVTSAQKNPTAFYLCASRIQGREGYEQYFGPGTRLTVT.

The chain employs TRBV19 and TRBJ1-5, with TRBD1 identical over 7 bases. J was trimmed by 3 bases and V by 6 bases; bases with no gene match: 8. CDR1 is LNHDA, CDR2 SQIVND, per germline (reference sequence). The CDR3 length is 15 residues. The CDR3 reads CASRVDRANNQPQHF. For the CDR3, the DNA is TGTGCCAGTAGGGTAGACAGGGCTAACAATCAGCCCCAGCATTTT.

CDR3 DNA sequence: TGCGCCAGCAATGATCCGGGTACCACTGAAGCTTTCTTT. Its translation: CASNDPGTTEAFF. The chain carries TRBV5-1 and TRBJ1-1; no clear D gene. Germline V lookup: CDR1 SGHRS, CDR2 YFSETQ. V lost 6 bases and J lost 4, with 13 bases in between. This CDR3 spans 13 amino acids.

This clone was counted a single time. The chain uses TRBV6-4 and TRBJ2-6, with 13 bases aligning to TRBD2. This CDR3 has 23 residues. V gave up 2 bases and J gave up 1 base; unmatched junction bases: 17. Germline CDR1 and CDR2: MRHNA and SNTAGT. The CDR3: CASSDTHPPRTSGGGSGANVLTF. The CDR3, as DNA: TGTGCCAGCAGTGACACCCACCCCCCCCGGACTAGCGGGGGAGGGTCTGGGGCCAACGTCCTGACTTTC.

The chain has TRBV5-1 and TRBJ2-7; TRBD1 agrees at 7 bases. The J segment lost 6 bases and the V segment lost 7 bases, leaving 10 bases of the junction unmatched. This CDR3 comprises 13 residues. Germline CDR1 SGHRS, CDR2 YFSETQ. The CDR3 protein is CASRDRQGGEQYF. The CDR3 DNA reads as TGCGCCAGCCGGGACAGACAGGGCGGCGAGCAGTACTTC.